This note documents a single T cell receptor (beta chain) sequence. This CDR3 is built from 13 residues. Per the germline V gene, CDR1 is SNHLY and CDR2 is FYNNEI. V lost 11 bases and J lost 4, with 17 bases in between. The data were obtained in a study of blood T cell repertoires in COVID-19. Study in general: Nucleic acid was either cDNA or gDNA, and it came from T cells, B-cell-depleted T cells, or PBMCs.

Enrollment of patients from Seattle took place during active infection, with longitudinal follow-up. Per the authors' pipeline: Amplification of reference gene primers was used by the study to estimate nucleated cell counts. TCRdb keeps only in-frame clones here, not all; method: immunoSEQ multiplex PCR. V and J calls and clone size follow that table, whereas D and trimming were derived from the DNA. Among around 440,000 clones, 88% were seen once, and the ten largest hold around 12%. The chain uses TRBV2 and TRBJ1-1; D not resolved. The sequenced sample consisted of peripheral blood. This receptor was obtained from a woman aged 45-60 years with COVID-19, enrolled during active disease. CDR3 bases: TGTGCCGGTAAGGTCACCTCGGGCACTGAAGCTTTCTTT. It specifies CAGKVTSGTEAFF.